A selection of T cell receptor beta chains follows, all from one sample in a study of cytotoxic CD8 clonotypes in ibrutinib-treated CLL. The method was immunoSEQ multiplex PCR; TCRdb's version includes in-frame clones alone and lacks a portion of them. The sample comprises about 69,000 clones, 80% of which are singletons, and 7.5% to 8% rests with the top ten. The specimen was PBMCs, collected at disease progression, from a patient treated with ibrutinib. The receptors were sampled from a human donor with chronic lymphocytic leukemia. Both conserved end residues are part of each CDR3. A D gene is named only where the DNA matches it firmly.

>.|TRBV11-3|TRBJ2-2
CASSQTTLTGELFF
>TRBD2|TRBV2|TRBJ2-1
CASSEQAGGPYNEQFF
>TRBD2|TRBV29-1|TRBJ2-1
CSVPLGGSSYNEQFF
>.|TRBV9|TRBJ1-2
CASSVSLGGADYGYTF
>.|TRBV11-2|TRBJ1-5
CASRLGRGPQHF
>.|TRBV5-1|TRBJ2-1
CASSLSVAVGAEQFF
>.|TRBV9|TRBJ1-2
CASSVGVTGGYTF
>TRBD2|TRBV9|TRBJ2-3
CASSVDGRDTDTQYF
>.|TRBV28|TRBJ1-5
CASSLPTGPSNQPQHF
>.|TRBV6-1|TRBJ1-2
CASSEDNVNPPVNGYTF
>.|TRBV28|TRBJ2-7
CASKPIRGGRSLYEQYF
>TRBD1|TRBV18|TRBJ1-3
CASSAVPGQGSIYF
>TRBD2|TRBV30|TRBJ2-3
CAWSVPGGGPGDTQYF
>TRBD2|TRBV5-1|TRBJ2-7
CASSYGTSVYHEQYF
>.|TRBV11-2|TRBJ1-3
CASSLRGGDSGNTIYF
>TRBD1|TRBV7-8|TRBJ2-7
CASSSKIGSGTAYYEQYF
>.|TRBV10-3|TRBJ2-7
CAISEGPSSYEQYF
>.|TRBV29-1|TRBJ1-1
CSVVGATEAFF
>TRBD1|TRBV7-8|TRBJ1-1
CASSNRDRGLTEAFF
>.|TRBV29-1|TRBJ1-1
CSVEFVVGTEAFF
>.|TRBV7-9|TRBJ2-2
CASSPTFWGLFF
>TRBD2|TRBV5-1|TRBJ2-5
CASGPPGGDETQYF
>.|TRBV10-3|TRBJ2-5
CAISVRDLLGTQYF
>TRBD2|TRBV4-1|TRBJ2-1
CASSPKGEREYGEQFF
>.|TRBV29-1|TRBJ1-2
CSVGVIGGYTF
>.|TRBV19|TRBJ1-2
CASSGAGGAYGYTF
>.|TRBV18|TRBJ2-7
CASSPPWQGDEQYF
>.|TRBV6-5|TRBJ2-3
CASSYRAPDTQYF
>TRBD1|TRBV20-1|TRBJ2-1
CSAGDRGKQFF
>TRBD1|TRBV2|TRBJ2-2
CASKGDRWNTGELFF
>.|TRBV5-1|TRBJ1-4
CASSGYGANNEKLFF
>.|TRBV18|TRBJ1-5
CASSPLGRQGKNQPQHF
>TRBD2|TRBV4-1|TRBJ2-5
CASSQPTSGRARNQETQYF
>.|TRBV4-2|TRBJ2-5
CASSQEGRGEETQYF
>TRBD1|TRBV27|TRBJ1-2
CASRYDRDRGSGYTF
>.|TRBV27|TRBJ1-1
CASSTTGQNTEAFF
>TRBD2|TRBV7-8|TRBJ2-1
CASSTPGLAVEQFF